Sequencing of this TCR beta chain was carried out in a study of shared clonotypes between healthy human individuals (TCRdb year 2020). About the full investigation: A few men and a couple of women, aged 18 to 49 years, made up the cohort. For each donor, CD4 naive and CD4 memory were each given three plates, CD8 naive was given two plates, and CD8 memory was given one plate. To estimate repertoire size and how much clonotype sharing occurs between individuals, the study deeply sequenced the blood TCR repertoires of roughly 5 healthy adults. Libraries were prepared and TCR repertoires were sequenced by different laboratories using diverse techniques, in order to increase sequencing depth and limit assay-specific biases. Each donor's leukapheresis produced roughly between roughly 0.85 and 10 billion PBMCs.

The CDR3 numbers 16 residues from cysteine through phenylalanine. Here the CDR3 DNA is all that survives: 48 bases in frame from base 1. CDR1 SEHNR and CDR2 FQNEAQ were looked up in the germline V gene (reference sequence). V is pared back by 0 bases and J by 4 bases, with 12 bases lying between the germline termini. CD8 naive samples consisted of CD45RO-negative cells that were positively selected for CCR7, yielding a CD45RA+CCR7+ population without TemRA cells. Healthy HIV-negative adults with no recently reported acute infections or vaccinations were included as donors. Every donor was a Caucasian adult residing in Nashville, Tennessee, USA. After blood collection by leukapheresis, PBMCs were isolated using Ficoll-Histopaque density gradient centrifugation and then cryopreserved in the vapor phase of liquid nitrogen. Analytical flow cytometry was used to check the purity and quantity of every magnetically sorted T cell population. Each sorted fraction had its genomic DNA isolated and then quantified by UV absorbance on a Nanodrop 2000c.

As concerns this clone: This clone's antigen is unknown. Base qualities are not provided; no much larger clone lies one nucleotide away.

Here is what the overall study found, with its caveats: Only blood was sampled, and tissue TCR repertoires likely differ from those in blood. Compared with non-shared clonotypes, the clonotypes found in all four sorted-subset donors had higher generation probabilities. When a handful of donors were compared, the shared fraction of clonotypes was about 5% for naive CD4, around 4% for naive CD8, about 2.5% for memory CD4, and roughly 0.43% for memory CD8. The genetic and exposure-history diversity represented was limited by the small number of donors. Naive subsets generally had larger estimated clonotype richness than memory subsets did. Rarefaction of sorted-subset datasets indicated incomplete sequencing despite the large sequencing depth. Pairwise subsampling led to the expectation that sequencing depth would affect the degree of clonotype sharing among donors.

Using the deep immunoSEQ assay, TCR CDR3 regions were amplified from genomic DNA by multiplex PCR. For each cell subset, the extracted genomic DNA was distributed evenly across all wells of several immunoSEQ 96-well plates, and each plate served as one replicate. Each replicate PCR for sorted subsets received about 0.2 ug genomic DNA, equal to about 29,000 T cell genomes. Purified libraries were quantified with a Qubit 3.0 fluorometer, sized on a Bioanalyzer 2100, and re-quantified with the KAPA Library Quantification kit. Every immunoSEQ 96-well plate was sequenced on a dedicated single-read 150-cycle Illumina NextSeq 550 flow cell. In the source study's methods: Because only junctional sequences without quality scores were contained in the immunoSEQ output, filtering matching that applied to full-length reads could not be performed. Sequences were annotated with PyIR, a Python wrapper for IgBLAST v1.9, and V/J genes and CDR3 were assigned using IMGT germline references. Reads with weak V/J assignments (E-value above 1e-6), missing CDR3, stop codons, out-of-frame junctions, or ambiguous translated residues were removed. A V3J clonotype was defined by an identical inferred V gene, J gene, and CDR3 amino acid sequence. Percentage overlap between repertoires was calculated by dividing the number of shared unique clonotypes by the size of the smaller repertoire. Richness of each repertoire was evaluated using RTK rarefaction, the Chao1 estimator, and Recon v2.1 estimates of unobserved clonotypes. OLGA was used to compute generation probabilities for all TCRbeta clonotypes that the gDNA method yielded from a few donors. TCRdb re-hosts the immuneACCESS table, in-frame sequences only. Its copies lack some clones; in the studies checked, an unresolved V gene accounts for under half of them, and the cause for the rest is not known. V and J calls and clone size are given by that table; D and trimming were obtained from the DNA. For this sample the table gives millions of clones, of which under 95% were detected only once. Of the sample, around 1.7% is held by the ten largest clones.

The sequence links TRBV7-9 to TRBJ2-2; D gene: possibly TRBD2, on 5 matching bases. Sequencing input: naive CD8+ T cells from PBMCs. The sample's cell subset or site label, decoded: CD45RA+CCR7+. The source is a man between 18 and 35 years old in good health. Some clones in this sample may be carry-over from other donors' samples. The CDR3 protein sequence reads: CASSLAPRGFTGELFF. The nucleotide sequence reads TGTGCCAGCAGCTTAGCCCCCAGAGGGTTCACCGGGGAGCTGTTTTTT.